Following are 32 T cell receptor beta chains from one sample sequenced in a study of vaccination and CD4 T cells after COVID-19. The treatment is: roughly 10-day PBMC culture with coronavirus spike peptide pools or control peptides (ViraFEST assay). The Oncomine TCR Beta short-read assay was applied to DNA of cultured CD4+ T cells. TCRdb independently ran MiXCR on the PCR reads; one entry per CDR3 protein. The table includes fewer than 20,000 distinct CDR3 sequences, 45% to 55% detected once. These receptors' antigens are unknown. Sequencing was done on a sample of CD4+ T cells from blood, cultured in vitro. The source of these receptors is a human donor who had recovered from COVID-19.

CDR3 DNA: TGTGCCAGCTCACCAGGGATGGGCTCCTACGAGCAGTACTTC. This sequence encodes CASSPGMGSYEQYF. The chain links TRBV18 to TRBJ2-7, with D unresolved. CDR3 length: 14 amino acids. Germline CDR1 KGHSH, CDR2 LQKENI. V was cut by 2 bases and J by 0 bases, with 8 bases left in between. Full variable domain (outside the CDR3, taken from reference TRBV18 and TRBJ2-7): NAGVMQNPRHLVRRRGQEARLRCSPMKGHSHVYWYRQLPEEGLKFMVYLQKENIIDESGMPKERFSAEFPKEGPSILRIQQVVRGDSAAYFCASSPGMGSYEQYFGPGTRLTVT.

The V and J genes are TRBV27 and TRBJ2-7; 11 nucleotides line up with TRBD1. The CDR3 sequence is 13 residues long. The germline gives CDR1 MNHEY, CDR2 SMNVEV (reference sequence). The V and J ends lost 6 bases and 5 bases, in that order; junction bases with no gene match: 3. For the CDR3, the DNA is TGTGCCAGCAGACGGACAGGGGGCGACGAGCAGTACTTC. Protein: CASRRTGGDEQYF.

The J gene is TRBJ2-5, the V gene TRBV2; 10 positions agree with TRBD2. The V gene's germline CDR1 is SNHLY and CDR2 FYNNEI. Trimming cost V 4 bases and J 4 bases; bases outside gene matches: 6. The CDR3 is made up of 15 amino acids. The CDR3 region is CASSGPAGGRETQYF. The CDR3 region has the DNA TGTGCCAGCAGTGGGCCAGCGGGGGGGCGAGAGACCCAGTACTTC.

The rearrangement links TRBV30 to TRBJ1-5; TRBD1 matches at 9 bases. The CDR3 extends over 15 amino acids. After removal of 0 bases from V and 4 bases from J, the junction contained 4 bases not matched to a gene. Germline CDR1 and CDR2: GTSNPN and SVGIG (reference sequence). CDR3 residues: CAWSVKDRGNQPQHF. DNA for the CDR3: TGTGCCTGGAGTGTAAAAGACAGGGGGAATCAGCCCCAGCATTTT.

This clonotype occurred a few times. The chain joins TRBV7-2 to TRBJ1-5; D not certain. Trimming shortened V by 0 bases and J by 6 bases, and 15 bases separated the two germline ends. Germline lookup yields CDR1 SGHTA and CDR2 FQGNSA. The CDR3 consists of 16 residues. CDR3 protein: CASSLAYGIQSQPQHF. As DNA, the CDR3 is TGTGCCAGCAGCTTAGCATATGGGATTCAATCTCAGCCCCAGCATTTT.

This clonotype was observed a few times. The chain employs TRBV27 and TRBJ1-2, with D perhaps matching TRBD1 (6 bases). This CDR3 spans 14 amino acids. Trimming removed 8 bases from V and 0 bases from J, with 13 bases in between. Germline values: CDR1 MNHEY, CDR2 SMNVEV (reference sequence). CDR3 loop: CASSPWDTNYGYTF. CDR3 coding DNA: TGTGCCAGCTCGCCGTGGGACACTAACTATGGCTACACCTTC.

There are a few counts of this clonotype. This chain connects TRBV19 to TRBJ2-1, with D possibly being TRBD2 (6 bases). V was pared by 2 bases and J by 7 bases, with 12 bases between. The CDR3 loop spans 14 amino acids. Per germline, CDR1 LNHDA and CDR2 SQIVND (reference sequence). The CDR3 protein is CASSIRAGSNEQFF. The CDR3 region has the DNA TGTGCCAGTAGTATAAGAGCGGGCAGTAATGAGCAGTTCTTC.

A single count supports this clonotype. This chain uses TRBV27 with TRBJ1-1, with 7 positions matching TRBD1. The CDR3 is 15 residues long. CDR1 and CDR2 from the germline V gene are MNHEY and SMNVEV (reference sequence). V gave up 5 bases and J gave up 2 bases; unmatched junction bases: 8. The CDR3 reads CASSGRGRTNTEAFF. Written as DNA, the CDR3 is TGTGCCAGCAGTGGGAGGGGGCGAACTAACACTGAAGCTTTCTTT.

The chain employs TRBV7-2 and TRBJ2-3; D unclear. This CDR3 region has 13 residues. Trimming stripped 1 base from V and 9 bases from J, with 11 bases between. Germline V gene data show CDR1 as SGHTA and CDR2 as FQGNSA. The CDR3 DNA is TGTGCCAGCAGCTTAGGATTGATCAAAACGCAGTATTTT. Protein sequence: CASSLGLIKTQYF.

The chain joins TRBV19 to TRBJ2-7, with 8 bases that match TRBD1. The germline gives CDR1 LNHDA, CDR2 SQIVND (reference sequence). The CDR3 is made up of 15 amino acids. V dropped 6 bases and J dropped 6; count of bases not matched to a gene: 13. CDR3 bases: TGTGCCAGTAGCTTCGGCTCGACAGGGGTTCGCGAGCAGTACTTC. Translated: CASSFGSTGVREQYF.

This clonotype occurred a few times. The CDR3 DNA reads TGTGCCAGCCGATTCCGGGTCTCGGCTGCTGAAGCTTTCTTT. Its translation is CASRFRVSAAEAFF. The chain carries TRBV6-2 or TRBV6-3 and TRBJ1-1; D remains unclear. The CDR3 is 14 amino acids. Trimming shortened V by 8 bases and J by 6 bases, and 19 bases separated the two germline ends. The germline CDR1 and CDR2 sequences are MNHEY and SVGEGT.

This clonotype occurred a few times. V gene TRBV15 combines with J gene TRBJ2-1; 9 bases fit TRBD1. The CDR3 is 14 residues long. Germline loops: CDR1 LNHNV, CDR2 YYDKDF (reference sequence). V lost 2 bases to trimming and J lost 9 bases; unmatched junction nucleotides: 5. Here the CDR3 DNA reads TGTGCCACCAGCAGACGGGACAGGGCGATTGAGCAGTTCTTC. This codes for CATSRRDRAIEQFF. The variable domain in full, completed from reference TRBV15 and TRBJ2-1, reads DAMVIQNPRYQVTQFGKPVTLSCSQTLNHNVMYWYQQKSSQAPKLLFHYYDKDFNNEADTPDNFQSRRPNTSFCFLDIRSPGLGDTAMYLCATSRRDRAIEQFFGPGTRLTVL.

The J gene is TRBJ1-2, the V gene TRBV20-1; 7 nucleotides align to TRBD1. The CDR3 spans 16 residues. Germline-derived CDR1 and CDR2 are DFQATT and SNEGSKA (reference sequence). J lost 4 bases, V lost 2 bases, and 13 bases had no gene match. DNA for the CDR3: TGCAGTGCTAGACCAATCGACAGGGCTCGCAGCTATGGCTACACCTTC. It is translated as CSARPIDRARSYGYTF.

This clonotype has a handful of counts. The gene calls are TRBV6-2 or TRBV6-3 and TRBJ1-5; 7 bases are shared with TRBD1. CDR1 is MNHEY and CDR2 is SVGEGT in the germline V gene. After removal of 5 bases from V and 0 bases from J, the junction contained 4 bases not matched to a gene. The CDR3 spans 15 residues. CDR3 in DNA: TGTGCCAGCAGTGAGGGACAGTATAGCAATCAGCCCCAGCATTTT. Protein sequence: CASSEGQYSNQPQHF.

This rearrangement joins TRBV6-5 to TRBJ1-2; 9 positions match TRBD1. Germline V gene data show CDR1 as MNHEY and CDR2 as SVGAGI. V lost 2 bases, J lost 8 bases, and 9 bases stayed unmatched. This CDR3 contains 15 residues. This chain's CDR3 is CASSYPGQGIYGYTF. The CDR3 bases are TGTGCCAGCAGTTACCCGGGACAGGGTATCTACGGCTACACCTTC.

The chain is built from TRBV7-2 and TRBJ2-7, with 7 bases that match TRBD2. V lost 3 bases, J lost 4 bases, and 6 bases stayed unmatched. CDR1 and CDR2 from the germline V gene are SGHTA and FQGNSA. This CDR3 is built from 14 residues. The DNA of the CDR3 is TGTGCCAGCAGCTTTGGGAGGGACGGATACGAGCAGTACTTC. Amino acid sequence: CASSFGRDGYEQYF.

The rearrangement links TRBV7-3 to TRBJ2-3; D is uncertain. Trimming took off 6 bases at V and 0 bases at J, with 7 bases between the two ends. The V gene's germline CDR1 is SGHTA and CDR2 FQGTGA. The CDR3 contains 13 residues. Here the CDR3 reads CASSSASTDTQYF. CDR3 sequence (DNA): TGTGCCAGCAGTTCAGCTAGCACAGATACGCAGTATTTT. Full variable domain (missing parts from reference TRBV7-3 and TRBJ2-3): GAGVSQTPSNKVTEKGKYVELRCDPISGHTALYWYRQSLGQGPEFLIYFQGTGAADDSGLPNDRFFAVRPEGSVSTLKIQRTERGDSAVYLCASSSASTDTQYFGPGTRLTVL.

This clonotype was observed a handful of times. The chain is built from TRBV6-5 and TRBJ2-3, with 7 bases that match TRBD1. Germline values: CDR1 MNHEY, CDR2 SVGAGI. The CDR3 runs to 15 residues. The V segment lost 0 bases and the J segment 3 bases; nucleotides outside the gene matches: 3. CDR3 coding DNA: TGTGCCAGCAGTTACTCGGGACAGAGAACAGATACGCAGTATTTT. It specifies CASSYSGQRTDTQYF.

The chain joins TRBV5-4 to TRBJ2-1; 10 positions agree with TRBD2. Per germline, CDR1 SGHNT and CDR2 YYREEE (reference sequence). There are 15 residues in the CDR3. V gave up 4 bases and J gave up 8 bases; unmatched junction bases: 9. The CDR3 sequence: CASSPSQRGGDEQFF. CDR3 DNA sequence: TGTGCCAGCAGCCCGAGCCAGCGGGGGGGCGATGAGCAGTTCTTC.

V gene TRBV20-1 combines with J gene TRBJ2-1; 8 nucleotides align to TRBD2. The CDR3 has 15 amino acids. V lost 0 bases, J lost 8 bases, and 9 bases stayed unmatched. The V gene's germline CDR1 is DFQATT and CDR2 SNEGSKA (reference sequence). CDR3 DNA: TGCAGTGCTAGAGACCCCGGGGGGGCCGGATATGAGCAGTTCTTC. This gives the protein CSARDPGGAGYEQFF.

CDR3 coding DNA: TGTGCCAGCACTCCCGGGCCCTACGAGCAGTACTTC. Its translation: CASTPGPYEQYF. The chain carries TRBV7-9 and TRBJ2-7; D gene unclear. The CDR3 runs 12 residues. V dropped 7 bases and J dropped 2 bases, with 9 bases sitting between them. Germline-derived CDR1 and CDR2 are SEHNR and FQNEAQ (reference sequence).

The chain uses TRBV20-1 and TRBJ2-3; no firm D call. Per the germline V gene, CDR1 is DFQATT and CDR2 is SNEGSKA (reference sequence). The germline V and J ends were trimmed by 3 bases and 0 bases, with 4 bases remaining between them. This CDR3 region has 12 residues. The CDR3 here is CSASYSTDTQYF. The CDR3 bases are TGCAGTGCTAGCTACAGCACAGATACGCAGTATTTT.

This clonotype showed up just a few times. CDR3 bases: TGTGCCACTCAGACCCTCCGGGACCGAAACACTGAAGCTTTCTTT. Protein sequence: CATQTLRDRNTEAFF. The chain employs TRBV27 and TRBJ1-1; TRBD1 is a possible D gene (5 bases). V gave up 10 bases and J gave up 2 bases, with 20 bases separating them. Germline CDR1 reads MNHEY; CDR2 reads SMNVEV (reference sequence). The CDR3 extends over 15 amino acids.

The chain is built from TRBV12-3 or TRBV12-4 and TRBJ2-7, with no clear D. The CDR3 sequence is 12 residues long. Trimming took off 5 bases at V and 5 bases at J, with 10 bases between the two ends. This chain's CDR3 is CASSQVVHEQYF. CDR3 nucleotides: TGTGCCAGCAGTCAGGTTGTCCACGAGCAGTACTTC.

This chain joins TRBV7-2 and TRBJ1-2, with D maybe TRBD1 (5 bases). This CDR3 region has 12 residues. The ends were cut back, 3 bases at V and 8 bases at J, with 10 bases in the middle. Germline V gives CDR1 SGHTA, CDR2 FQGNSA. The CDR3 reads CASSLGREGYTF. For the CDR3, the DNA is TGTGCCAGCAGCTTGGGACGGGAGGGCTACACCTTC.

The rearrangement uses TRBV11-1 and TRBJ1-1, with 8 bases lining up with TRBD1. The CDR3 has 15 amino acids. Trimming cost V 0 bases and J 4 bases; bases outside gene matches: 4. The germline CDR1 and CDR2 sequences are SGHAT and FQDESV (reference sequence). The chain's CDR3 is CASSLAQGALTEAFF. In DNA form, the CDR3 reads TGTGCCAGCAGCTTAGCTCAGGGGGCGCTCACTGAAGCTTTCTTT.

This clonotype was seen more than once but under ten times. DNA of the CDR3: TGTGCCAGCAGCGATTCACTACAGCCCCAGCATTTT. Translating gives CASSDSLQPQHF. The chain has TRBV7-2 and TRBJ1-5; D remains unclear. With 5 bases removed from V and 7 bases from J, the gap between germline ends came to 9 bases. CDR3 size: 12 residues. CDR1 SGHTA and CDR2 FQGNSA come from the germline V gene.

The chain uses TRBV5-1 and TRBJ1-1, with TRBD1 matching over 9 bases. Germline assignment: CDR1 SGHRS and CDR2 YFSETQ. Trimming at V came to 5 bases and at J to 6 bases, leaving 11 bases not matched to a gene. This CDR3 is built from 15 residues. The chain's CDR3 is CASSLQGALYAEAFF. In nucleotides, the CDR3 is TGCGCCAGCAGTTTACAGGGGGCGCTGTACGCTGAAGCTTTCTTT.

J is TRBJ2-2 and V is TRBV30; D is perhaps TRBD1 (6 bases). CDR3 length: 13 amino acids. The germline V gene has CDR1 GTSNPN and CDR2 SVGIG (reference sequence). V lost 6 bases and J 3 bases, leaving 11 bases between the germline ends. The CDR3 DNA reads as TGTGCCTGTCGGGGACACTACACCGGGGAGCTGTTTTTT. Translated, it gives CACRGHYTGELFF.

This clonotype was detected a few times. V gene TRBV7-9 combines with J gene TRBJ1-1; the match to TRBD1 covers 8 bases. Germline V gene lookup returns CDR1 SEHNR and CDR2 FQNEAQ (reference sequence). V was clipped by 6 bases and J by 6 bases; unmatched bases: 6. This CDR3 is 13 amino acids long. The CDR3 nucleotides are TGTGCCAGCAGGCCAGGGGGCAGCGCTGAAGCTTTCTTT. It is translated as CASRPGGSAEAFF. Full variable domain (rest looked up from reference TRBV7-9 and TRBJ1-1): DTGVSQNPRHKITKRGQNVTFRCDPISEHNRLYWYRQTLGQGPEFLTYFQNEAQLEKSRLLSDRFSAERPKGSFSTLEIQRTEQGDSAMYLCASRPGGSAEAFFGQGTRLTVV.

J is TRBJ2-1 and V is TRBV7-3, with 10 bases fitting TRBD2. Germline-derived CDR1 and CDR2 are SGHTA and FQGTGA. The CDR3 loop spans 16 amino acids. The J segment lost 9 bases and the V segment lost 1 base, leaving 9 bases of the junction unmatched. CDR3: CASSLRGLAGDSEQFF. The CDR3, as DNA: TGTGCCAGCAGCTTAAGAGGGCTAGCGGGAGATAGTGAGCAGTTCTTC.

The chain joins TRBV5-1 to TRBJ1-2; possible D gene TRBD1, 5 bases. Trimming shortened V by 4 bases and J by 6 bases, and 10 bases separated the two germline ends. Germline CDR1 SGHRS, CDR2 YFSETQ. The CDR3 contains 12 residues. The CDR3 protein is CASSKTADGYTF. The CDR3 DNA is TGCGCCAGCAGCAAGACAGCCGATGGCTACACCTTC.